These 24 T cell receptor beta chains came from one sample sequenced in a study of cytomegalovirus exposure and HLA in healthy donors. PCR amplification relied on 60 Vbeta primers (plus 13 Jbeta primers). Profiled with immunoSEQ multiplex PCR; TCRdb holds only in-frame clones, not every one. This table has 110,000 to 150,000 clones, approximately 80% appearing once. The sample was PBMCs. Receptor source: a male donor in good health and CMV-seronegative.

V usage is TRBV11-2 and J usage is TRBJ1-2; 8 bases map to TRBD1. The V segment lost 1 base and the J segment 5 bases; nucleotides outside the gene matches: 9. Germline CDR1 SGHAT, CDR2 FQNNGV. The CDR3 length is 16 residues. CDR3 DNA sequence: TGTGCCAGCAGCTTAGCTGGACAGGGAATAGATTATGGCTACACCTTC. Protein: CASSLAGQGIDYGYTF.

The genes are TRBV4-1 and TRBJ2-1; 7 bases are shared with TRBD2. CDR1 and CDR2 (germline): MGHRA, YSYEKL. Germline trimming cut 3 bases from V and 7 bases from J; bases unmatched to any gene: 15. The CDR3 contains 17 residues. The CDR3 sequence is CASSHRGRGDGDNEQFF. The CDR3 bases are TGCGCCAGCAGCCACCGGGGGAGGGGAGATGGAGATAATGAGCAGTTCTTC.

In this sample, this clone turned up a few times. The V and J genes are TRBV7-2 and TRBJ1-2; 8 bases map to TRBD1. Germline trimming cut 5 bases from V and 4 bases from J; bases unmatched to any gene: 12. CDR3 length: 16 residues. The germline V gene encodes CDR1 SGHTA and CDR2 FQGNSA. The CDR3 region has the DNA TGTGCCAGCAGCCAAAGGGGGACAGGAACTTCCTATGGCTACACCTTC. Encoded protein: CASSQRGTGTSYGYTF.

This clone appeared once. This chain links TRBV6-5 with TRBJ1-2; D remains ambiguous. CDR3 length: 14 amino acids. V lost 5 bases, J lost 4 bases, and 14 bases lay in between. Germline CDR1 and CDR2: MNHEY and SVGAGI. CDR3 amino acids: CASSPLTGSYGYTF. CDR3 coding DNA: TGTGCCAGCAGTCCTCTAACGGGTAGCTATGGCTACACCTTC.

This sequence joins TRBV6-5 and TRBJ1-4; D perhaps matches TRBD1 (6 bases). The V end was cut by 5 bases, the J end by 15 bases, with 22 bases between. The CDR3 is made up of 14 amino acids. Germline-derived CDR1 and CDR2 are MNHEY and SVGAGI. The CDR3 DNA reads TGTGCCAGCAGTCCTGCTCGTCAGGGGCCCAGGATGTTTTTT. This encodes CASSPARQGPRMFF.

This clone was seen only a few times. This chain uses TRBV2 with TRBJ1-2, with 11 positions matching TRBD1. Trimming removed 4 bases from V and 9 bases from J; junction bases left unmatched: 13. The length of the CDR3 is 16 residues. Germline V gene lookup returns CDR1 SNHLY and CDR2 FYNNEI. CDR3 region: CASSGTPGQGDFRYTF. CDR3 DNA sequence: TGTGCCAGCAGTGGGACCCCGGGACAGGGGGACTTTCGCTACACCTTC.

This clone was observed a handful of times. The chain links TRBV11-2 to TRBJ1-2; D is ambiguous. CDR3 size: 13 residues. Trimming cost V 4 bases and J 2 bases, with 8 bases left between them. The germline V gene has CDR1 SGHAT and CDR2 FQNNGV. The CDR3 nucleotides are TGTGCCAGCAGCTACGAGTTAAACTATGGCTACACCTTC. The encoded protein is CASSYELNYGYTF.

The chain employs TRBV30 and TRBJ1-4; D might be TRBD1 (5 bases). The CDR3 length is 13 residues. Between the trimmed V and J ends, which lost 7 bases and 8 bases, there was a span of 17 bases. Looked up from germline, CDR1 is GTSNPN and CDR2 is SVGIG (reference sequence). In DNA form, the CDR3 reads TGTGCCTTGAAGGGTCCGCGGGGGGAAAAACTGTTTTTT. The encoded protein is CALKGPRGEKLFF.

The rearrangement joins TRBV7-2 to TRBJ2-3, with 8 bases identical to TRBD1. Trimming took 4 bases from V and 2 from J; bases not matched to a gene: 8. This CDR3 is built from 16 residues. Per germline, CDR1 SGHTA and CDR2 FQGNSA. Here the CDR3 DNA reads TGTGCCAGCAGCTCCCGGTACAGGGGGAACACAGATACGCAGTATTTT. Translation gives CASSSRYRGNTDTQYF.

This clone has more than one count but fewer than ten. The chain combines TRBV7-9 with TRBJ1-6; maybe TRBD1 (5 bases). Germline V lookup: CDR1 SEHNR, CDR2 FQNEAQ (reference sequence). The CDR3 totals 17 residues. V was shortened by 2 bases and J by 5 bases, with 16 bases between the two germline ends. The CDR3: CASSLLLSSRDNSPLHF. The CDR3 nucleotides read TGTGCCAGCAGCTTACTACTATCCTCCAGGGATAATTCACCCCTCCACTTT.

The chain links TRBV27 to TRBJ2-3; 10 nucleotides agree with TRBD1. There are 15 residues in the CDR3. V dropped 6 bases and J dropped 2; count of bases not matched to a gene: 5. The germline CDR1 and CDR2 sequences are MNHEY and SMNVEV (reference sequence). CDR3 loop: CASRRTGGLTDTQYF. The CDR3 nucleotides read TGTGCCAGCAGGCGGACAGGGGGACTCACAGATACGCAGTATTTT.

The V call is TRBV5-1, the J call TRBJ2-3, with D maybe TRBD1 (5 bases). Germline V gene data show CDR1 as SGHRS and CDR2 as YFSETQ. CDR3 size: 15 residues. V lost 2 bases and J 2 bases, leaving 12 bases between the germline ends. CDR3 sequence (DNA): TGCGCCAGCAGCTTCAGGACACTTTCCACAGATACGCAGTATTTT. Translating gives CASSFRTLSTDTQYF.

This sequence joins TRBV5-1 and TRBJ2-7; 9 bases match TRBD2. This CDR3 spans 15 amino acids. The ends lost 5 bases at V and 4 bases at J; junction bases unmatched: 10. Germline V gene data show CDR1 as SGHRS and CDR2 as YFSETQ. This CDR3 reads CASRGDPSGVYEQYF. The CDR3 DNA follows: TGCGCCAGCAGAGGTGACCCTAGCGGGGTGTACGAGCAGTACTTC.

This clone was counted a few times. This chain uses TRBV28 with TRBJ1-2; D remains ambiguous. Germline V gene sequence: CDR1 MDHEN, CDR2 SYDVKM. The CDR3 sequence is 12 residues long. Trimming left V 2 bases short and J 5 bases short, with 6 bases between. The CDR3: CASSLGGYGYTF. CDR3 sequence (DNA): TGTGCCAGCAGTTTAGGAGGTTATGGCTACACCTTC.

This clone has only a few counts. The V and J genes are TRBV5-6 and TRBJ2-3; 7 nucleotides match TRBD2. Germline V gene sequence: CDR1 SGHDT, CDR2 YYEEEE. The junction had 3 bases not matched to a gene; V was cut back by 4 bases and J by 1 base. This CDR3 region has 14 residues. CDR3 sequence (DNA): TGTGCCAGCAGCGGGGGGGACCGCACAGATACGCAGTATTTT. Protein product: CASSGGDRTDTQYF.

The chain is built from TRBV7-9 and TRBJ1-1, with D unresolved. Between the trimmed V and J ends, which lost 1 base and 1 base, there was a span of 7 bases. The CDR3 is made up of 14 amino acids. Germline-derived CDR1 and CDR2 are SEHNR and FQNEAQ (reference sequence). The CDR3 protein is CASSLVATNTEAFF. The DNA of the CDR3 is TGTGCCAGCAGCTTAGTGGCCACGAACACTGAAGCTTTCTTT.

This clone was counted a few times. The chain uses TRBV2 and TRBJ1-2; D is perhaps TRBD1 (5 bases). Trimming shortened V by 11 bases and J by 4 bases, and 14 bases separated the two germline ends. The V gene's germline CDR1 is SNHLY and CDR2 FYNNEI. This CDR3 region has 12 residues. CDR3 nucleotides: TGTGCCCTACAGGAAGGGGTCTATGGCTACACCTTC. This codes for CALQEGVYGYTF.

The rearrangement uses TRBV2 and TRBJ2-7, with D tentatively TRBD1 (6 bases). Deletions cut 6 bases from V and 4 bases from J, with 22 bases between. Germline lookup yields CDR1 SNHLY and CDR2 FYNNEI. The CDR3 is made up of 16 amino acids. This CDR3 reads CASSSLGVDRLYEQYF. The CDR3 DNA reads TGTGCCAGCAGCAGCCTGGGAGTGGACAGACTTTACGAGCAGTACTTC.

This chain joins TRBV7-3 and TRBJ2-2; 9 bases map to TRBD1. This CDR3 has 15 amino acids. V gave up 5 bases and J gave up 6 bases; unmatched junction bases: 7. Germline V gene lookup returns CDR1 SGHTA and CDR2 FQGTGA. CDR3 protein: CASSPRTGAAGELFF. The CDR3 coding sequence is TGTGCCAGCAGCCCGAGGACAGGGGCGGCCGGGGAGCTGTTTTTT.

This chain uses TRBV28 with TRBJ2-5; TRBD1 agrees at 11 bases. CDR1 MDHEN and CDR2 SYDVKM come from the germline V gene. J lost 1 base, V lost 3 bases, and 4 bases had no gene match. The CDR3 runs to 16 residues. The CDR3 is CASSFFGQGAQETQYF. DNA for the CDR3: TGTGCCAGCAGTTTTTTCGGACAGGGGGCCCAAGAGACCCAGTACTTC.

The chain has TRBV6-1 and TRBJ1-2, with D possibly matching TRBD1 (5 bases). Germline V lookup: CDR1 MNHNS, CDR2 SASEGT. V was clipped by 4 bases and J by 4 bases, with 13 bases between them. This CDR3 contains 14 residues. As DNA, the CDR3 is TGTGCCAGCAGTGGACAGCCAACCTTCTATGGCTACACCTTC. Translation gives CASSGQPTFYGYTF.

This clone was detected only a few times. This chain uses TRBV7-2 with TRBJ1-1; no clear D. Germline V gene data show CDR1 as SGHTA and CDR2 as FQGNSA. The CDR3 covers 14 residues. Trimming shortened V by 6 bases and J by 2 bases, and 13 bases separated the two germline ends. CDR3 sequence reads: CASSYGPGNTEAFF. The CDR3 DNA sequence: TGTGCCAGCAGTTACGGACCGGGAAACACTGAAGCTTTCTTT.

The chain combines TRBV30 with TRBJ2-1, with unresolved D. Trimming cost V 0 bases and J 9 bases, with 12 bases left between them. Germline V lookup: CDR1 GTSNPN, CDR2 SVGIG (reference sequence). This CDR3 has 13 amino acids. CDR3 DNA: TGTGCCTGGAGTGTACATAGCAGCAGTGAGCAGTTCTTC. It encodes CAWSVHSSSEQFF.

The V call is TRBV28, the J call TRBJ1-2; TRBD1 matches at 9 bases. The junction had 25 bases not matched to a gene; V was cut back by 3 bases and J by 5 bases. The CDR3 loop spans 21 amino acids. Germline values: CDR1 MDHEN, CDR2 SYDVKM. The CDR3 protein is CASSFGTGFLHTTPREYGYTF. The CDR3, as DNA: TGTGCCAGCAGTTTTGGGACAGGGTTTCTACATACCACCCCCAGGGAATATGGCTACACCTTC.